These 27 T cell receptor beta chains originate from one sample sequenced in a study of T cell changes during pregnancy in multiple sclerosis. Generated by immunoSEQ multiplex PCR, the TCRdb table keeps only in-frame clones and is missing some. The data show 40,000 to 50,000 clones, with about 89% seen just once and about a tenth held by the top ten. The sequencing used CD8+ T cells from peripheral blood mononuclear cells, collected after pregnancy. These receptors were taken from a female donor with multiple sclerosis, enrolled in a pregnancy study.

J is TRBJ2-4 and V is TRBV7-9, with 7 bases lining up with TRBD1. The CDR3 consists of 15 residues. The junction had 1 base not matched to a gene; V was cut back by 0 bases and J by 2 bases. Per the germline V gene, CDR1 is SEHNR and CDR2 is FQNEAQ (reference sequence). CDR3 protein: CASSLATGTKNIQYF. CDR3 sequence (DNA): TGTGCCAGCAGCTTAGCGACAGGGACCAAAAACATTCAGTACTTC.

J is TRBJ1-5 and V is TRBV6-1; D is possibly TRBD1 (6 bases). In germline, CDR1 is MNHNS, CDR2 SASEGT. Trimming took off 0 bases at V and 6 bases at J, with 21 bases between the two ends. This CDR3 comprises 18 residues. The CDR3 sequence: CASSEAVHRQVGRQPQHF. The CDR3 nucleotides are TGTGCCAGCAGTGAAGCTGTCCACCGACAGGTGGGGCGTCAGCCCCAGCATTTT.

V gene TRBV19 combines with J gene TRBJ2-7; no clear D. Trimming shortened V by 3 bases and J by 0 bases, and 9 bases separated the two germline ends. CDR1 LNHDA and CDR2 SQIVND come from the germline V gene (reference sequence). The CDR3 consists of 14 residues. The DNA for the CDR3 is TGTGCCAGTAGTATGGCGGCCCCCTCCTACGAGCAGTACTTC. Amino acids: CASSMAAPSYEQYF.

The chain links TRBV30 to TRBJ2-7, with D uncertain. The CDR3 is 13 residues long. Germline lookup yields CDR1 GTSNPN and CDR2 SVGIG (reference sequence). Trimming stripped 0 bases from V and 2 bases from J, with 8 bases between. CDR3 nucleotides: TGTGCCTGGAGTGTTAGTCCCGCCTACGAGCAGTACTTC. Translating gives CAWSVSPAYEQYF.

The chain links TRBV6-6 to TRBJ1-5, with D maybe TRBD1 (6 bases). Germline loops: CDR1 MNHNY, CDR2 SVGAGI (reference sequence). CDR3 length equals 14 residues. V was cut by 3 bases and J by 1 base, with 7 bases left in between. The CDR3 loop reads CASSYGQSNQPQHF. The CDR3 bases are TGTGCCAGCAGTTATGGACAGAGCAATCAGCCCCAGCATTTT.

The J gene is TRBJ2-1, the V gene TRBV11-3; 7 positions agree with TRBD2. The V segment lost 3 bases and the J segment 6 bases; nucleotides outside the gene matches: 2. The germline V gene encodes CDR1 SGHNT and CDR2 YENEEA. CDR3 size: 13 residues. CDR3 coding DNA: TGTGCCAGCAGCTTCGGACTAGTCAATGAGCAGTTCTTC. Translated: CASSFGLVNEQFF.

The rearrangement uses TRBV9 and TRBJ2-3; possible D gene TRBD1, 6 bases. The germline V gene encodes CDR1 SGDLS and CDR2 YYNGEE. Deletions cut 0 bases from V and 2 bases from J, with 19 bases between. The CDR3 contains 18 residues. CDR3 loop: CASSVVGGQKGHTDTQYF. The CDR3 DNA is TGTGCCAGCAGCGTAGTAGGAGGACAGAAGGGGCACACAGATACGCAGTATTTT.

The chain employs TRBV7-2 and TRBJ1-6, with TRBD1 identical over 9 bases. The CDR3 runs to 16 residues. J lost 4 bases, V lost 5 bases, and 6 bases had no gene match. Germline CDR1 reads SGHTA; CDR2 reads FQGNSA. CDR3 amino acids: CASSPWTGEYNSPLHF. In nucleotides, the CDR3 is TGTGCCAGCAGCCCCTGGACAGGGGAGTATAATTCACCCCTCCACTTT.

J is TRBJ1-1 and V is TRBV7-8; D is uncertain. This CDR3 is 13 amino acids long. The germline V gene encodes CDR1 SGHVS and CDR2 FQNEAQ. The V gene lost 0 bases and the J gene lost 7 bases, with 9 bases spanning the gap. This chain's CDR3 is CASSLAATVEAFF. The CDR3 DNA follows: TGTGCCAGCAGCTTAGCTGCCACAGTTGAAGCTTTCTTT.

The chain carries TRBV13 and TRBJ1-2; the D gene is possibly TRBD1 (5 bases). Trimming stripped 9 bases from V and 3 bases from J, with 17 bases between. Germline CDR1 PRHDT, CDR2 FYEKMQ (reference sequence). The CDR3 is made up of 14 amino acids. The CDR3 sequence is CASGQGRVDYGYTF. In nucleotides, the CDR3 is TGTGCCAGTGGTCAGGGAAGGGTGGACTATGGCTACACCTTC.

The chain has TRBV27 and TRBJ1-1; TRBD1 aligns across 7 bases. The CDR3 length is 13 residues. Germline CDR1 is MNHEY and CDR2 is SMNVEV (reference sequence). V dropped 8 bases and J dropped 3; count of bases not matched to a gene: 6. Here the CDR3 DNA reads TGTGCCAGCTGCTTAACAGGGGACACTGAAGCTTTCTTT. Protein product: CASCLTGDTEAFF.

The J gene is TRBJ2-7, the V gene TRBV27, with 8 bases fitting TRBD2. The CDR3 contains 18 residues. V shed 5 bases and J 3 bases; nucleotides not matched to a gene: 18. The germline V gene encodes CDR1 MNHEY and CDR2 SMNVEV (reference sequence). The CDR3 sequence: CASSHEAGAPQLIYEQYF. In nucleotides, the CDR3 is TGTGCCAGCAGTCATGAAGCGGGGGCCCCTCAACTAATCTACGAGCAGTACTTC.

The chain recombines TRBV12-5 with TRBJ2-1, with 8 bases identical to TRBD2. The CDR3 is 14 residues long. V shed 3 bases and J 4 bases; nucleotides not matched to a gene: 2. Germline CDR1 reads LGHNT; CDR2 reads FRNRAP. The CDR3 region has the DNA TGTGCTAGTGGTTTTAGCGGGGATTACAATGAGCAGTTCTTC. This gives the protein CASGFSGDYNEQFF.

There are a few counts of this clone. This chain uses TRBV4-1 with TRBJ1-1; tentative D call: TRBD1 (5 bases). Per germline, CDR1 MGHRA and CDR2 YSYEKL. This CDR3 region has 15 residues. V lost 0 bases to trimming and J lost 6 bases, with 14 bases between them. The CDR3 DNA is TGCGCCAGCAGCCAAGAGCGGTCAGGGTTCCCTGAAGCTTTCTTT. Protein sequence: CASSQERSGFPEAFF.

V is TRBV5-6 and J is TRBJ2-1; a weak D match, TRBD1 (5 bases). The CDR3 loop spans 12 amino acids. CDR1 and CDR2 from the germline V gene are SGHDT and YYEEEE. Trimming pared 5 bases from V and 3 bases from J, leaving 6 bases between. The CDR3 DNA is TGTGCCAGCAGGGACAACTACAATGAGCAGTTCTTC. Translating gives CASRDNYNEQFF.

V is TRBV4-1 and J is TRBJ1-1, with D hard to call. In germline, CDR1 is MGHRA, CDR2 YSYEKL. Trimming took off 2 bases at V and 2 bases at J, with 3 bases between the two ends. The CDR3 has 12 residues. The CDR3 nucleotides are TGCGCCAGCAGCCAAACAAACACTGAAGCTTTCTTT. This encodes CASSQTNTEAFF.

The genes are TRBV19 and TRBJ2-5; 9 bases are shared with TRBD2. There are 16 residues in the CDR3. The germline CDR1 and CDR2 sequences are LNHDA and SQIVND (reference sequence). With V trimmed by 6 bases and J by 5 bases, 13 bases remained unmatched. The CDR3 DNA follows: TGTGCCAGTAGGCCCCGCAGCGGGGGGCCCCGGGAGACCCAGTACTTC. Amino acid sequence: CASRPRSGGPRETQYF.

The chain has TRBV5-1 and TRBJ1-1; possible D gene TRBD1, 6 bases. This CDR3 is built from 15 residues. Trimming took off 4 bases at V and 5 bases at J, with 18 bases between the two ends. From germline, CDR1 is SGHRS and CDR2 YFSETQ. This CDR3 is CASSPRGGAVTEAFF. CDR3 sequence (DNA): TGCGCCAGCAGCCCCCGGGGGGGGGCGGTAACTGAAGCTTTCTTT.

This rearrangement joins TRBV27 to TRBJ1-4, with a possible D match to TRBD1 (5 bases). CDR1 and CDR2 from the germline V gene are MNHEY and SMNVEV (reference sequence). The CDR3 consists of 16 residues. V was pared by 5 bases and J by 8 bases, with 21 bases between. As DNA, the CDR3 is TGTGCCAGCAGTCCCCGAGGAGGGGCAATAGGGGAAAAACTGTTTTTT. Amino acids: CASSPRGGAIGEKLFF.

V is TRBV28 and J is TRBJ2-5, with 9 bases fitting TRBD2. In germline, CDR1 is MDHEN, CDR2 SYDVKM. J gave up 3 bases and V 5 bases, and 19 bases lay outside the gene matches. This CDR3 has 19 residues. The CDR3 DNA follows: TGTGCCAGCAGTCCAGGGCGAGCGGGGGGCTCTCTGGCAAAAGAGACCCAGTACTTC. Protein product: CASSPGRAGGSLAKETQYF.

The genes are TRBV7-2 and TRBJ2-3; 12 nucleotides line up with TRBD2. V lost 8 bases to trimming and J lost 8 bases; unmatched junction nucleotides: 11. The length of the CDR3 is 15 residues. CDR1 SGHTA and CDR2 FQGNSA come from the germline V gene. The CDR3 nucleotides read TGTGCCAGCTCCCCCGGGGCTAGCGGGGGGGGTACGCAGTATTTT. Its translation is CASSPGASGGGTQYF.

The gene calls are TRBV5-1 and TRBJ1-1, with 7 bases identical to TRBD1. The CDR3 totals 14 residues. Germline CDR1 SGHRS, CDR2 YFSETQ. V shed 2 bases and J 5 bases; nucleotides not matched to a gene: 6. CDR3 loop: CASSLDRVGTEAFF. CDR3 DNA: TGCGCCAGCAGCTTAGACAGGGTGGGAACTGAAGCTTTCTTT.

The chain couples TRBV27 to TRBJ2-3; TRBD1 matches 7 bases. V dropped 8 bases and J dropped 2; count of bases not matched to a gene: 13. From germline, CDR1 is MNHEY and CDR2 SMNVEV (reference sequence). CDR3 length: 16 amino acids. The CDR3 bases are TGTGCCAGCCGAAAACAGGGGTCGACCCTCACAGATACGCAGTATTTT. This gives the protein CASRKQGSTLTDTQYF.

The rearrangement links TRBV12-5 to TRBJ2-3; possibly TRBD2 for D (7 bases). V dropped 3 bases and J dropped 6 bases, with 16 bases sitting between them. CDR3 length equals 15 residues. Germline values: CDR1 LGHNT, CDR2 FRNRAP. CDR3 in amino acids: CASGLGGGRGDTQYF. CDR3 nucleotides: TGTGCTAGTGGTTTAGGGGGGGGCCGCGGGGATACGCAGTATTTT.

This chain connects TRBV5-4 to TRBJ2-2, with D hard to call. The germline V gene has CDR1 SGHNT and CDR2 YYREEE (reference sequence). Between the trimmed V and J ends, which lost 5 bases and 5 bases, there was a span of 4 bases. The length of the CDR3 is 11 residues. The DNA for the CDR3 is TGTGCCAGCAGTCAAACCGGGGAGCTGTTTTTT. This gives the protein CASSQTGELFF.

V usage is TRBV4-2 and J usage is TRBJ2-2; 9 bases line up with TRBD2. CDR1 and CDR2 from the germline V gene are LGHNA and YNFKEQ. Losses at the gene ends were 4 bases for V and 4 bases for J; bases not matched to a gene: 1. CDR3 length: 14 residues. The CDR3 loop is CASSPGLATGELFF. In DNA form, the CDR3 reads TGTGCCAGCAGCCCGGGACTAGCCACCGGGGAGCTGTTTTTT.

The V gene is TRBV29-1, the J gene TRBJ2-7, with a weak D call TRBD1 (6 bases). Germline V lookup: CDR1 SQVTM, CDR2 ANQGSEA. Trimming cost V 6 bases and J 5 bases, with 23 bases left between them. This CDR3 has 15 residues. This CDR3 reads CSVSDSQGRLDEQYF. The CDR3 nucleotides are TGCAGCGTCTCGGACTCGCAGGGGCGGCTCGACGAGCAGTACTTC.